This section outlines one TCR beta chain sequence together with its context. This sample is part of a study of shared T cell receptors in the human thymus. Sequencing was performed with immunoSEQ multiplex PCR; in TCRdb, only in-frame clones are kept and a portion is missing. The sample has more than 550,000 clones; around 87% are singletons. Trimming at V came to 2 bases and at J to 3 bases, leaving 11 bases not matched to a gene. CDR1 and CDR2 (germline): SGHKS, YYEKEE (reference sequence). The length of the CDR3 is 19 residues. These same records also appear under a second study, on human thymus T cells. Turning to that study: The donors were infants in Finland with congenital heart defects, otherwise immunologically healthy. Thymic TCR repertoires of unrelated people reportedly overlapped highly.

The specimen sequenced was thymocytes. This sequence was found in a boy under three years old with a congenital heart defect. The chain recombines TRBV5-5 with TRBJ2-2; TRBD2 agrees at 12 bases. The CDR3 sequence: CASSLLLAGGRRDTGELFF. The DNA for the CDR3 is TGTGCCAGCAGCTTACTACTAGCGGGAGGCCGAAGGGACACCGGGGAGCTGTTTTTT. Supplemented by reference TRBV5-5 and TRBJ2-2, the full variable domain reads DAGVTQSPTHLIKTRGQQVTLRCSPISGHKSVSWYQQVLGQGPQFIFQYYEKEERGRGNFPDRFSARQFPNYSSELNVNALLLGDSALYLCASSLLLAGGRRDTGELFFGEGSRLTVL.